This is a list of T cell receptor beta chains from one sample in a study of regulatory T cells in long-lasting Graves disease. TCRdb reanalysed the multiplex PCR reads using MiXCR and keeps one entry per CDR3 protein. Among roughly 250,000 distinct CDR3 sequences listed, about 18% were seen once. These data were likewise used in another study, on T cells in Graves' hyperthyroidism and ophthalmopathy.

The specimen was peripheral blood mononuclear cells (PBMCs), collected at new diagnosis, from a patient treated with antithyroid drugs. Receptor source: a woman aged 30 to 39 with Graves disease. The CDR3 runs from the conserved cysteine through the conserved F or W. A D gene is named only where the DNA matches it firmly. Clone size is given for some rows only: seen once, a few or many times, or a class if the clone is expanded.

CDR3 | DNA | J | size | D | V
CASRRGARGGETQYF | TGTGCCAGCAGAAGGGGAGCGCGGGGTGGAGAGACCCAGTACTTC | TRBJ2-5 | few | NA | TRBV25-1
CASAIARWGELFF | TGTGCCAGCGCCATAGCGAGATGGGGGGAGCTGTTTTTT | TRBJ2-2 | few | NA | TRBV7-3
CASSLAIRIQNTEAFF | TGTGCCAGCAGCTTGGCCATCCGAATACAGAACACTGAAGCTTTCTTT | TRBJ1-1 | many | NA | TRBV5-1
CASSGQGAFTEAFF | TGTGCCAGCAGTGGACAGGGGGCGTTCACTGAAGCTTTCTTT | TRBJ1-1 | NA | TRBD1 | TRBV25-1
CASSQDGDNEKLFF | TGTGCCAGCAGCCAAGATGGTGATAATGAAAAACTGTTTTTT | TRBJ1-4 | many | NA | TRBV3-1
CASSSILQPRNEETQYF | TGTGCCAGCAGTTCCATTCTCCAGCCTAGGAATGAGGAGACCCAGTACTTC | TRBJ2-5 | NA | NA | TRBV27
CASSELSGGRTFF | TGTGCCAGCAGTGAACTGTCCGGGGGTCGGACTTTCTTT | TRBJ1-1 | few | NA | TRBV25-1
CASSLVTTGEETQYF | TGCGCCAGCAGCCTAGTCACGACAGGGGAAGAGACCCAGTACTTC | TRBJ2-5 | NA | TRBD1 | TRBV4-1
CASSSGTGGSEQYF | TGTGCCAGCAGCTCCGGGACAGGGGGCTCCGAGCAGTACTTC | TRBJ2-7 | many | TRBD1 | TRBV6-1
CASSYSKPWTARNSPLHF | TGTGCCAGCAGTTACTCGAAGCCCTGGACAGCCAGAAATTCACCCCTCCACTTT | TRBJ1-6 | many | NA | TRBV6-5
CASSQEFREAKNIQYF | TGTGCCAGCAGCCAAGAATTCAGGGAAGCCAAAAACATTCAGTACTTC | TRBJ2-4 | NA | NA | TRBV4-1
CASSEGSGNSPLHF | TGTGCCAGCAGTGAGGGTTCTGGGAATTCACCCCTCCACTTT | TRBJ1-6 | many | NA | TRBV2
CASSPGRGTYEQYF | TGTGCCAGCAGCCCGGGACGTGGAACCTACGAGCAGTACTTC | TRBJ2-7 | many | NA | TRBV3-1
CASSLAGAGEAFF | TGTGCCAGCAGCTTAGCTGGGGCGGGTGAAGCTTTCTTT | TRBJ1-1 | many | NA | TRBV7-9
CASSAWGGQLVTGELFF | TGTGCCAGCAGCGCATGGGGGGGGCAATTAGTCACCGGGGAGCTGTTTTTT | TRBJ2-2 | few | NA | TRBV6-1
CASSQIFPAPDRYADTQYF | TGCGCCAGCAGCCAGATCTTCCCGGCTCCGGACAGATATGCAGATACGCAGTATTTT | TRBJ2-3 | NA | NA | TRBV4-1
CASSGAQNNQPQHF | TGTGCCAGCAGTGGGGCACAGAACAATCAGCCCCAGCATTTT | TRBJ1-5 | many | NA | TRBV6-1
CASSLNRGEAFF | TGTGCCAGCAGTTTAAACAGGGGCGAAGCTTTCTTT | TRBJ1-1 | many | TRBD1 | TRBV12-3/TRBV12-4
CSVEGTGGFSGNTIYF | TGCAGCGTTGAGGGGACAGGGGGATTCTCTGGAAACACCATATATTTT | TRBJ1-3 | few | TRBD1 | TRBV29-1
CASSWGITDTQYF | TGTGCCAGCAGCTGGGGGATTACAGATACGCAGTATTTT | TRBJ2-3 | many | NA | TRBV6-2/TRBV6-3
CASSTPTGEEETQYF | TGTGCCAGCAGCACCCCGACAGGGGAGGAAGAGACCCAGTACTTC | TRBJ2-5 | many | TRBD1 | TRBV5-4
CSARGRHATEAFF | TGCAGTGCTAGAGGGAGACACGCCACTGAAGCTTTCTTT | TRBJ1-1 | many | NA | TRBV20-1
CASSRSRDLYEQYF | TGTGCCAGCAGTAGATCCCGGGACCTCTACGAGCAGTACTTC | TRBJ2-7 | few | NA | TRBV27
CSARDQFGTGGYSNQPQHF | TGCAGTGCTAGAGATCAGTTTGGGACAGGGGGATATAGCAATCAGCCCCAGCATTTT | TRBJ1-5 | many | TRBD1 | TRBV20-1
CASSSEYTGELFF | TGTGCCAGCAGTTCCGAATACACCGGGGAGCTGTTTTTT | TRBJ2-2 | many | NA | TRBV27
CASSRYEGQPIPYEQYF | TGCGCCAGCAGCCGTTATGAGGGACAACCGATTCCCTACGAGCAGTACTTC | TRBJ2-7 | many | NA | TRBV4-1
CASSIGGQLETQYF | TGTGCCAGTAGTATCGGGGGACAGTTGGAGACCCAGTACTTC | TRBJ2-5 | few | NA | TRBV19
CSVVLGIGNQPQHF | TGCAGCGTTGTACTGGGAATAGGAAATCAGCCCCAGCATTTT | TRBJ1-5 | many | NA | TRBV29-1
CASSLTDRVRAGELFF | TGCGCCAGCAGCTTGACGGACAGGGTACGGGCCGGGGAGCTGTTTTTT | TRBJ2-2 | many | TRBD1 | TRBV5-1
CASRRDTYNEQFF | TGTGCCAGCAGACGCGACACGTACAATGAGCAGTTCTTC | TRBJ2-1 | many | NA | TRBV6-2/TRBV6-3
CASSGRNYGYTF | TGTGCCAGCAGTGGCCGGAACTATGGCTACACCTTC | TRBJ1-2 | many | NA | TRBV11-2
CSASERQGDEQYF | TGCAGTGCTAGCGAGCGACAGGGTGACGAGCAGTACTTC | TRBJ2-7 | many | TRBD1 | TRBV20-1
CSARGGQTNEKLFF | TGCAGTGCTAGGGGGGGACAAACTAATGAAAAACTGTTTTTT | TRBJ1-4 | many | NA | TRBV20-1
CASSQFYVAQRYSEQFF | TGTGCCAGCAGCCAATTTTATGTGGCTCAACGGTACAGTGAGCAGTTCTTC | TRBJ2-1 | once | NA | TRBV4-2
CSARDSRRGVYNSPLHF | TGCAGTGCTAGAGATTCGCGGCGGGGGGTCTATAATTCACCCCTCCACTTT | TRBJ1-6 | many | NA | TRBV20-1
CASSFSPGGTEAFF | TGTGCCAGCAGCTTCAGCCCCGGAGGCACTGAAGCTTTCTTT | TRBJ1-1 | many | NA | TRBV7-2
CATSEAGREDTQYF | TGTGCCACCAGTGAGGCAGGGAGAGAGGATACGCAGTATTTT | TRBJ2-3 | many | NA | TRBV24-1
CASSPPGRDRGQTQYF | TGTGCCAGCAGCCCTCCTGGGCGGGACAGGGGTCAGACCCAGTACTTC | TRBJ2-5 | many | TRBD1 | TRBV5-4
CASSLSFGDRVGQPQHF | TGTGCCAGCAGCTTAAGCTTCGGAGACAGGGTAGGTCAGCCCCAGCATTTT | TRBJ1-5 | few | TRBD1 | TRBV5-4
CASSSLTRDTQYF | TGTGCCAGCAGTTCCCTCACGCGAGATACGCAGTATTTT | TRBJ2-3 | NA | NA | TRBV12-3/TRBV12-4
CSALTIPQTDGSEKLFF | TGCAGTGCTCTCACCATCCCCCAGACAGATGGGAGTGAAAAACTGTTTTTT | TRBJ1-4 | NA | NA | TRBV20-1
CSASREVVGELFF | TGCAGTGCTAGTAGGGAAGTGGTCGGGGAGCTGTTTTTT | TRBJ2-2 | many | NA | TRBV20-1
CASSGVAWDEQFF | TGTGCCAGCAGCGGGGTAGCTTGGGATGAGCAGTTCTTC | TRBJ2-1 | few | NA | TRBV13
CASSFGTAGNTIYF | TGTGCCAGCAGTTTCGGCACGGCTGGAAACACCATATATTTT | TRBJ1-3 | many | NA | TRBV28
CSAVDRAKTYNEQFF | TGCAGTGCGGTCGACAGGGCCAAAACCTACAATGAGCAGTTCTTC | TRBJ2-1 | NA | TRBD1 | TRBV20-1
CSVTGTGNTEAFF | TGCAGCGTGACCGGGACAGGGAACACTGAAGCTTTCTTT | TRBJ1-1 | many | TRBD1 | TRBV29-1
CASSTGRTETGELFF | TGTGCCAGCAGCACGGGTAGGACAGAGACCGGGGAGCTGTTTTTT | TRBJ2-2 | NA | NA | TRBV5-6
CASSLNWNQPQHF | TGTGCCAGCAGCTTGAATTGGAATCAGCCCCAGCATTTT | TRBJ1-5 | many | NA | TRBV7-2
CASSYATGTNSPLHF | TGTGCCAGCAGCTACGCGACAGGAACTAATTCACCCCTCCACTTT | TRBJ1-6 | many | NA | TRBV13
CASGTPDRGKPDTQYF | TGTGCCAGCGGAACTCCGGACAGGGGAAAGCCAGATACGCAGTATTTT | TRBJ2-3 | NA | TRBD1 | TRBV7-9
CASSQSSVSPWVAFF | TGCGCCAGCAGCCAATCCTCGGTCTCCCCTTGGGTGGCTTTCTTT | TRBJ1-1 | many | NA | TRBV4-1
CASSEQGRTFF | TGTGCCAGCAGCGAACAGGGGAGGACTTTCTTT | TRBJ1-1 | many | TRBD1 | TRBV7-8
CASSSAMGGLDTQYF | TGTGCCAGCAGTTCCGCGATGGGGGGGTTGGATACGCAGTATTTT | TRBJ2-3 | NA | TRBD2 | TRBV27
CASSLATGAPGNTIYF | TGTGCCAGCAGCTTGGCGACAGGGGCGCCTGGAAACACCATATATTTT | TRBJ1-3 | NA | TRBD1 | TRBV7-8
CASSPARDQPQHF | TGTGCCAGCTCACCGGCCAGGGATCAGCCCCAGCATTTT | TRBJ1-5 | many | NA | TRBV18
CSATQGAHGTEAFF | TGCAGTGCTACCCAGGGGGCGCATGGCACTGAAGCTTTCTTT | TRBJ1-1 | many | TRBD1 | TRBV20-1
CASSPISNYGYTF | TGTGCCAGCAGCCCCATTTCTAACTATGGCTACACCTTC | TRBJ1-2 | many | NA | TRBV7-9
CAIRPKAEITEAFF | TGTGCCATCAGACCAAAGGCGGAAATCACTGAAGCTTTCTTT | TRBJ1-1 | many | NA | TRBV10-3
CASSLGDRGGEQYF | TGTGCCAGCAGCTTGGGGGACAGGGGCGGCGAGCAGTACTTC | TRBJ2-7 | many | TRBD1 | TRBV7-8
CASSPARAGGPNTQYF | TGCGCCAGCAGCCCCGCCCGGGCGGGGGGGCCGAATACGCAGTATTTT | TRBJ2-3 | many | TRBD2 | TRBV5-1